A selection of T cell receptor beta chains follows, all from one sample in a study of CD8+ T cells in alopecia areata. Sequencing used immunoSEQ multiplex PCR; TCRdb keeps in-frame clones, though not all of them. This sample has some 42,000 clones; roughly 92% occur once, and the top ten carry approximately 19%. The specimen comprised CD8+ T cells sorted from blood, sampled at week 24, from a patient treated with tofacitinib. Every receptor here comes from a human donor with alopecia areata. Each CDR3 is given with its conserved first and last residue. Each record gives: V gene, clone size, J gene, D gene, CDR3 protein, CDR3 DNA. A D gene is named only where the DNA matches it firmly. Rows may omit the clone size; those that give it use once, few, many or a size class.

TRBV4-1	.	TRBJ2-5	TRBD2	CASSQDLGQGGETQYF	TGCGCCAGCAGCCAAGATCTTGGGCAGGGAGGGGAGACCCAGTACTTC
TRBV15	.	TRBJ1-5	.	CATSRDLEGWGDQPQHF	TGTGCCACCAGCAGAGATCTGGAGGGATGGGGAGATCAGCCCCAGCATTTT
TRBV7-8	.	TRBJ2-7	TRBD1	CASSLGQGGYEQYF	TGTGCCAGCAGCTTGGGACAGGGGGGCTACGAGCAGTACTTC
TRBV30	.	TRBJ2-1	TRBD1	CAWSTGVSYNEQFF	TGTGCCTGGTCCACAGGGGTTTCCTACAATGAGCAGTTCTTC
TRBV27	.	TRBJ1-5	.	CASSLAGSNNQPQHF	TGTGCCAGCAGTCTCGCGGGGTCCAACAATCAGCCCCAGCATTTT
TRBV6-5	.	TRBJ2-3	.	CASSPGPEGDTQYF	TGTGCCAGCAGTCCCGGCCCTGAAGGAGATACGCAGTATTTT
TRBV7-3	.	TRBJ2-5	.	CASSLGTGEETQYF	TGTGCCAGCAGCTTGGGTACCGGGGAAGAGACCCAGTACTTC
TRBV5-1	.	TRBJ1-1	.	CASSLGSTEAFF	TGCGCCAGCAGCTTGGGCTCCACTGAAGCTTTCTTT
TRBV6-1	.	TRBJ1-5	.	CASSAGSQPQHF	TGTGCCAGCAGCGCAGGGTCGCAGCCCCAGCATTTT
TRBV7-9	.	TRBJ2-3	TRBD2	CASSLLASGDTDTQYF	TGTGCCAGCAGCTTATTGGCTAGCGGGGACACAGATACGCAGTATTTT
TRBV29-1	once	TRBJ2-3	TRBD1	CSVEKTGGLGTDTQYF	TGCAGCGTTGAAAAGACAGGGGGATTGGGCACAGATACGCAGTATTTT
TRBV4-1	once	TRBJ2-1	TRBD2	CASSQDPPSGGAGEQFF	TGCGCCAGCAGCCAAGATCCTCCGAGCGGGGGGGCAGGTGAGCAGTTCTTC
TRBV29-1	.	TRBJ2-2	.	CSVYTGMTGELFF	TGCAGCGTTTATACAGGGATGACCGGGGAGCTGTTTTTT
TRBV11-2	once	TRBJ2-3	.	CASSLDMLHTDTQYF	TGTGCCAGCAGCTTAGATATGCTCCACACAGATACGCAGTATTTT
TRBV29-1	.	TRBJ2-7	TRBD2	CSVMGLDRYEQYF	TGCAGCGTTATGGGACTAGACCGCTACGAGCAGTACTTC
TRBV7-9	.	TRBJ1-1	TRBD1	CASSLAGTGFEAFF	TGTGCCAGCAGCTTAGCCGGGACAGGGTTTGAAGCTTTCTTT
TRBV29-1	.	TRBJ2-7	.	CSGEGDPYEQYF	TGCAGCGGTGAAGGGGACCCTTACGAGCAGTACTTC
TRBV2	.	TRBJ2-7	TRBD1	CAGSLQGNEQYF	TGTGCCGGGAGTCTACAGGGGAACGAGCAGTACTTC
TRBV29-1	.	TRBJ2-7	.	CSVEQLPGEQYF	TGCAGCGTTGAACAGCTACCGGGCGAGCAGTACTTC
TRBV28	.	TRBJ2-3	TRBD2	CASSFLAGDTDTQYF	TGTGCCAGCAGTTTTCTAGCGGGGGACACAGATACGCAGTATTTT
TRBV7-2	.	TRBJ2-7	TRBD2	CASSPLGGREGLLGYEQYF	TGTGCCAGCAGCCCCCTGGGAGGCAGGGAGGGTTTGTTGGGCTACGAGCAGTACTTC
TRBV7-9	.	TRBJ2-7	.	CASSLIGPTYEQYF	TGTGCCAGCAGCTTAATTGGGCCGACCTACGAGCAGTACTTC
TRBV5-1	.	TRBJ1-1	.	CASSSGGLPHSQNTEAFF	TGCGCCAGCAGCTCTGGGGGACTTCCTCACTCCCAGAACACTGAAGCTTTCTTT
TRBV5-4	.	TRBJ2-3	TRBD2	CASSPWTSGGEPSTDTQYF	TGTGCCAGCAGCCCCTGGACTAGCGGGGGGGAGCCTAGCACAGATACGCAGTATTTT
TRBV29-1	.	TRBJ2-1	.	CSVDLAGRHEQFF	TGCAGCGTTGACCTGGCAGGGCGGCATGAGCAGTTCTTC
TRBV27	.	TRBJ2-7	.	CASSTWTENYEQYF	TGTGCCAGCAGTACCTGGACAGAGAACTACGAGCAGTACTTC
TRBV6-6	.	TRBJ2-3	.	CTGGPSDTQYF	TGTACCGGCGGCCCCTCAGATACGCAGTATTTT
TRBV28	.	TRBJ2-1	TRBD2	CASSPYSTSGGAFTGSDNEQFF	TGTGCCAGCAGTCCCTACTCGACTAGCGGGGGGGCCTTTACCGGGTCGGACAATGAGCAGTTCTTC
TRBV7-2	few	TRBJ2-7	.	CASSLVAPGHEQYF	TGTGCCAGCAGCTTGGTTGCCCCGGGTCACGAGCAGTACTTC
TRBV6-5	once	TRBJ2-7	.	CASSYPAGSTYEQYF	TGTGCCAGCAGTTACCCAGCGGGCTCCACCTACGAGCAGTACTTC
TRBV4-2	once	TRBJ1-2	.	CASSPSMTGFYGYTF	TGTGCCAGCAGCCCCTCGATGACAGGTTTCTATGGCTACACCTTC
TRBV7-2	once	TRBJ2-7	.	CASRYSGPSYEQYF	TGTGCCAGCAGGTATAGCGGCCCCTCCTACGAGCAGTACTTC
TRBV11-2	.	TRBJ2-5	.	CASSLVRGGASGETQYF	TGTGCCAGCAGCTTAGTGAGGGGGGGCGCGAGCGGGGAGACCCAGTACTTC
TRBV7-2	.	TRBJ2-7	.	CASSWPDTTYEQYF	TGTGCCAGCAGCTGGCCGGACACCACCTACGAGCAGTACTTC
TRBV19	.	TRBJ2-5	.	CASSIDLGVLETQYF	TGTGCCAGTAGTATAGATCTCGGAGTTTTGGAGACCCAGTACTTC
TRBV4-2	.	TRBJ2-6	.	CASSQEETLSGANVLTF	TGTGCCAGCAGCCAAGAAGAGACACTCTCTGGGGCCAACGTCCTGACTTTC
TRBV25-1	.	TRBJ2-5	TRBD2	CASTSGKTQYF	TGTGCCAGCACCAGCGGGAAGACCCAGTACTTC
TRBV29-1	.	TRBJ1-1	.	CSVEDRGGQGEAFF	TGCAGCGTTGAAGATCGTGGGGGGCAGGGTGAAGCTTTCTTT
TRBV7-9	.	TRBJ2-1	.	CASRTVSYNEQFF	TGTGCCAGCAGGACAGTCTCCTACAATGAGCAGTTCTTC
TRBV5-6	.	TRBJ2-7	.	CASSAIYEQYF	TGTGCCAGCAGCGCCATCTACGAGCAGTACTTC
TRBV6-5	.	TRBJ2-1	.	CASSTRDLVPPQFF	TGTGCCAGCAGCACCCGGGACTTAGTCCCCCCCCAGTTCTTC
TRBV7-9	once	TRBJ2-7	.	CASSLPGLNEQYF	TGTGCCAGCAGCCTACCGGGACTTAACGAGCAGTACTTC
TRBV30	.	TRBJ1-1	.	CAWSPEDGPENTEAFF	TGTGCCTGGAGTCCAGAGGACGGGCCGGAGAACACTGAAGCTTTCTTT
TRBV27	.	TRBJ2-6	.	CASSLLGNSGGSGANVLTF	TGTGCCAGCAGTTTACTCGGGAATAGTGGTGGTTCTGGGGCCAACGTCCTGACTTTC
TRBV29-1	few	TRBJ2-7	.	CSVVAPVASYEQYF	TGCAGCGTTGTGGCCCCGGTGGCCTCCTACGAGCAGTACTTC
TRBV7-2	.	TRBJ1-6	.	CASSLEAPGGSPLHF	TGTGCCAGCAGCTTAGAGGCTCCCGGGGGGTCACCCCTCCACTTT
TRBV28	.	TRBJ2-3	.	CASSFCLEVAGTDTQYF	TGTGCCAGCAGCTTTTGTCTTGAGGTGGCGGGCACAGATACGCAGTATTTT
TRBV4-1	.	TRBJ2-2	.	CASSQVGTDTGELFF	TGCGCCAGCAGCCAGGTCGGGACCGACACCGGGGAGCTGTTTTTT
TRBV30	.	TRBJ1-1	TRBD1	CACTGQGGNTEAFF	TGTGCCTGTACGGGACAGGGGGGGAACACTGAAGCTTTCTTT
TRBV23-1	.	TRBJ2-7	.	CASSPRGLTYEQYF	TGCGCCAGCAGTCCGAGGGGTCTAACCTACGAGCAGTACTTC
TRBV7-6	once	TRBJ2-4	.	CASSPDGGPNIQYF	TGTGCCAGCAGCCCAGACGGGGGCCCAAACATTCAGTACTTC